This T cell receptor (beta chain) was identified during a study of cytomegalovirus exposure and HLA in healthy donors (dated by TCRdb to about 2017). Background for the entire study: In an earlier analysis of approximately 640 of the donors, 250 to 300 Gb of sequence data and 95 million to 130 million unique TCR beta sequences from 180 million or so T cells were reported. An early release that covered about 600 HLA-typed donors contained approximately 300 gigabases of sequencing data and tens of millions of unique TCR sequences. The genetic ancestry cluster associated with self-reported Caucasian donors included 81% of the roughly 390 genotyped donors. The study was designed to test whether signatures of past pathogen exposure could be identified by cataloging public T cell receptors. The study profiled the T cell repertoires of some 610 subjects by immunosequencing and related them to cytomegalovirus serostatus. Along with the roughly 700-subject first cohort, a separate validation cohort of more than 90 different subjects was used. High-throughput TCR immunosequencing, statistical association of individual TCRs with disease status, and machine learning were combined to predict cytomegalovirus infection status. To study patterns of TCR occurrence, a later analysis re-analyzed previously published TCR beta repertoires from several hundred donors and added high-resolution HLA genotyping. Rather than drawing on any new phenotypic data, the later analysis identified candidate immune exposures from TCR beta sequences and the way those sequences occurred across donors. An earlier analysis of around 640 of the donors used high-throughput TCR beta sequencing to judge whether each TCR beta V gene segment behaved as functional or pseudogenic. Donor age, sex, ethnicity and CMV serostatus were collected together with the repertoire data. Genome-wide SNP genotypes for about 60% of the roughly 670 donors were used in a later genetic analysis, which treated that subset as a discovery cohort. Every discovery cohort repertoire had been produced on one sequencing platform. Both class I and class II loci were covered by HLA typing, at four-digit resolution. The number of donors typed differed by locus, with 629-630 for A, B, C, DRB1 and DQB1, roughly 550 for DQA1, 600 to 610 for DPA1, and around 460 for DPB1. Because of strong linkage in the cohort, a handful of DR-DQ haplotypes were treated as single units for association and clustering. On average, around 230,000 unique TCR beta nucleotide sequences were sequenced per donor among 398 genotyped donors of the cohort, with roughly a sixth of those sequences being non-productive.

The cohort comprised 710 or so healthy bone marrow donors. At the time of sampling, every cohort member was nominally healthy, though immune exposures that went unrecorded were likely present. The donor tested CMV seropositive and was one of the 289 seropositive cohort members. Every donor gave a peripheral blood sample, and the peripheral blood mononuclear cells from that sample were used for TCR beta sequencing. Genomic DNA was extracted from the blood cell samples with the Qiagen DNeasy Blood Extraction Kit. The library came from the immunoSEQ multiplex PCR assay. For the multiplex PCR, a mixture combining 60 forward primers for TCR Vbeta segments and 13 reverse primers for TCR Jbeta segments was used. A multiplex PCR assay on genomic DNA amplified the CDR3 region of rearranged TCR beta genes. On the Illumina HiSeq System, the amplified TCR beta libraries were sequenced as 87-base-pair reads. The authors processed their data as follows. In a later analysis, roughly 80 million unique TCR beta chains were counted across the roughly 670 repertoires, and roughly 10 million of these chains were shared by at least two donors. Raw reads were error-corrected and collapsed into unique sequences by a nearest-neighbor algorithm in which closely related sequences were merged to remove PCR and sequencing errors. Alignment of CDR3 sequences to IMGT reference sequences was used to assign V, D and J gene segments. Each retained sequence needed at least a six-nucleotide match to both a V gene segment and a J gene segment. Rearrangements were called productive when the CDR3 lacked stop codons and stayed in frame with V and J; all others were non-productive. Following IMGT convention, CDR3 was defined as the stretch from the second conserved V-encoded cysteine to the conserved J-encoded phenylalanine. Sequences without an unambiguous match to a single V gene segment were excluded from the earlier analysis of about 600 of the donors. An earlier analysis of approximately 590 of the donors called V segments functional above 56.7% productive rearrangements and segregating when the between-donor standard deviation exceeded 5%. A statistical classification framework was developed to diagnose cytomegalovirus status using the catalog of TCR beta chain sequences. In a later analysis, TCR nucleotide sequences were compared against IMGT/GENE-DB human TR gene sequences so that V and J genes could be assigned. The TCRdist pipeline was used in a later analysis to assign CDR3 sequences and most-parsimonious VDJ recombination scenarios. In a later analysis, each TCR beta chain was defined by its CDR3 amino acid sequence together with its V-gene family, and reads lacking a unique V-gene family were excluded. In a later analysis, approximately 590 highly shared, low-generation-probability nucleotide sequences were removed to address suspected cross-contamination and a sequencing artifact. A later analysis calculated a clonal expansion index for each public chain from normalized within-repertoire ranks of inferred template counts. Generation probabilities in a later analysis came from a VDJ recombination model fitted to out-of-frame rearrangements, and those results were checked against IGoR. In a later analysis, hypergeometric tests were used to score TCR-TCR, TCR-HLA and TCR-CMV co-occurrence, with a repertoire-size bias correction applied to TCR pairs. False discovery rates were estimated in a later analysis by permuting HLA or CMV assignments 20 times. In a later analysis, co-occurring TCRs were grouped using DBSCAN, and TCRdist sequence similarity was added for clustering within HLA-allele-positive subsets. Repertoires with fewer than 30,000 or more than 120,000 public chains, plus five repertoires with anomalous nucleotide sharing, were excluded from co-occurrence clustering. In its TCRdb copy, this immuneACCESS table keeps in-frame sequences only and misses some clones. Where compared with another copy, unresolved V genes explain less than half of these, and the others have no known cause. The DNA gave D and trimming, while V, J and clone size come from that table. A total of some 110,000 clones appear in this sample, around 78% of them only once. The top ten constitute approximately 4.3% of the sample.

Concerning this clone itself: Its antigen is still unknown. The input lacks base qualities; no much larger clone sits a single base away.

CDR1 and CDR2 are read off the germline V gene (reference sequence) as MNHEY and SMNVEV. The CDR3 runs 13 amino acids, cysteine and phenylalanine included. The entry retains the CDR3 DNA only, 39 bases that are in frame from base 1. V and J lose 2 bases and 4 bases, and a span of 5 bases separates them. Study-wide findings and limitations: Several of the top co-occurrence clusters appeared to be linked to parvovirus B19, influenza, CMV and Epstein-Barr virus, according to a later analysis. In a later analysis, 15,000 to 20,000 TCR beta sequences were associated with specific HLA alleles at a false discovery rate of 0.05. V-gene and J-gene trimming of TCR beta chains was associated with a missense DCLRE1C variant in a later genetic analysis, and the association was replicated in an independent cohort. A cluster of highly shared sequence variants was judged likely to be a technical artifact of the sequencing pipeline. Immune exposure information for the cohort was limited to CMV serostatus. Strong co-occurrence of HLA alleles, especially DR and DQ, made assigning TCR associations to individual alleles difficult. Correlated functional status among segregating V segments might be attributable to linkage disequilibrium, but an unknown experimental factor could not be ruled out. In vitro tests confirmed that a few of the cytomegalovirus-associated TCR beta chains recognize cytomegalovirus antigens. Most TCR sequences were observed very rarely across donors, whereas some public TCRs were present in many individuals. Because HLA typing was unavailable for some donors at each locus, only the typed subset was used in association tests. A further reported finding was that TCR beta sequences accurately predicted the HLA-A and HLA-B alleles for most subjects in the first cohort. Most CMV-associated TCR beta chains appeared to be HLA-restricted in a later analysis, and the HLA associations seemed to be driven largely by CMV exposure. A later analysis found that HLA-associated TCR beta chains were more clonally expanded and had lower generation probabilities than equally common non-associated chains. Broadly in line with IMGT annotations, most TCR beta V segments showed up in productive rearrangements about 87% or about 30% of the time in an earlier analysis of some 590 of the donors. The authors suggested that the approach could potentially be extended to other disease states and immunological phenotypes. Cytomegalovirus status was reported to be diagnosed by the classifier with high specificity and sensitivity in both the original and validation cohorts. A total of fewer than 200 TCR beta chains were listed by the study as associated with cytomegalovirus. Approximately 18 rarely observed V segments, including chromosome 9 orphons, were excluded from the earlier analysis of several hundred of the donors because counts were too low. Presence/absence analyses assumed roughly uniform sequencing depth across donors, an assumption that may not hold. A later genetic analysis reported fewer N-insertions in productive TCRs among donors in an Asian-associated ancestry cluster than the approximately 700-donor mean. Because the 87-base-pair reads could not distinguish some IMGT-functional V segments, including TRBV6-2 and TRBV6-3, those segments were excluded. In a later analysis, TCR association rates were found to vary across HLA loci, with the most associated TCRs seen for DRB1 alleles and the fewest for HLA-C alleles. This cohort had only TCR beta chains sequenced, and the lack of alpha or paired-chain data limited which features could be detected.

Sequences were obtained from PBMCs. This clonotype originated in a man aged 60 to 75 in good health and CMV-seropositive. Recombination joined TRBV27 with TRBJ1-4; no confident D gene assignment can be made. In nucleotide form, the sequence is TGTGCCAGCAGTTTACGTCTTAATGAAAAACTGTTTTTT. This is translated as CASSLRLNEKLFF.